A single sample is the source of the 16 T cell receptor beta chains below, sequenced in a study of Graves' ophthalmopathy and Graves' hyperthyroidism. RNA transcripts were the template, and TCR beta CDR3 regions were amplified from them. First-round RT-PCR with HTBI primers preceded a second-round multiplex PCR. TCRdb re-derived calls from the multiplex PCR reads in MiXCR, one entry per CDR3 protein. The sample includes hundreds of thousands of distinct CDR3 sequences, over 40% of them seen just once. Sequencing used peripheral blood. All receptors come from an adult man with Graves' ophthalmopathy.

A remark on this clonotype: One base separates it from a far larger clone, so it is likely a read error. The V call is TRBV7-9, the J call TRBJ2-5; D is undetermined. V was trimmed by 5 bases and J by 6 bases, leaving 10 bases between them. Per the germline V gene, CDR1 is SEHNR and CDR2 is FQNEAQ (reference sequence). This CDR3 spans 12 amino acids. For the CDR3, the DNA is TGTGCCAGCAGCCAAGATGGGAAGACCCAGTACTTC. Protein: CASSQDGKTQYF.

On this clonotype itself: Just one base apart from a much larger clone, this may be a read error. The chain couples TRBV20-1 to TRBJ1-1; 7 bases align to TRBD1. J was trimmed by 0 bases and V by 5 bases; bases with no gene match: 12. The CDR3 loop spans 16 amino acids. From germline, CDR1 is DFQATT and CDR2 SNEGSKA (reference sequence). The CDR3 region is CSARGQLLSLNTEAFF. DNA for the CDR3: TGCAGTGCTCGGGGACAGCTCCTAAGCCTGAACACTGAAGCTTTCTTT.

The gene calls are TRBV19 and TRBJ2-7, with TRBD1 identical over 10 bases. Germline assignment: CDR1 LNHDA and CDR2 SQIVND (reference sequence). J gave up 5 bases and V 4 bases, and 8 bases lay outside the gene matches. The CDR3 runs to 15 residues. The CDR3: CASSKGQGVGHEQYF. CDR3 nucleotide sequence: TGTGCCAGTAGTAAAGGACAGGGGGTTGGTCACGAGCAGTACTTC.

This rearrangement joins TRBV7-9 to TRBJ1-1; 11 bases are shared with TRBD1. This CDR3 is 16 amino acids long. Germline assignment: CDR1 SEHNR and CDR2 FQNEAQ (reference sequence). J lost 4 bases, V lost 5 bases, and 9 bases had no gene match. The DNA for the CDR3 is TGTGCCAGCAGCCCCTCCGGGGGGACAGGGGGCACTGAAGCTTTCTTT. Residues: CASSPSGGTGGTEAFF.

This clonotype came up many times. The CDR3 loop is CATTSRLGELFF. CDR3 bases: TGTGCCACCACGAGCCGCCTTGGGGAGCTGTTTTTT. This chain links TRBV24-1 with TRBJ2-2; no definite D call. Trimming shortened V by 8 bases and J by 8 bases, and 11 bases separated the two germline ends. The germline gives CDR1 KGHDR, CDR2 SFDVKD. This CDR3 contains 12 residues.

This clonotype has ten or more counts. The chain couples TRBV7-3 to TRBJ2-7, with 7 positions matching TRBD1. The germline V gene has CDR1 SGHTA and CDR2 FQGTGA. J gave up 5 bases and V 5 bases, and 9 bases lay outside the gene matches. The CDR3 has 14 amino acids. CDR3 region: CASSQGGDRDEQYF. CDR3 nucleotides: TGTGCCAGCAGCCAAGGAGGAGACAGGGACGAGCAGTACTTC.

This clonotype was recorded many times. The chain joins TRBV9 to TRBJ2-7, with D possibly being TRBD1 or TRBD2 (5 bases each). Trimming removed 0 bases from V and 3 bases from J, with 10 bases in between. Germline assignment: CDR1 SGDLS and CDR2 YYNGEE. This CDR3 region has 14 residues. As DNA, the CDR3 is TGTGCCAGCAGCGTAGGAGGGGATGTCTACGAGCAGTACTTC. Translation: CASSVGGDVYEQYF.

This clonotype was seen repeatedly, ten times or more. The rearrangement links TRBV9 to TRBJ1-1, with TRBD1 matching 8 bases. The V segment lost 0 bases and the J segment 4 bases; nucleotides outside the gene matches: 2. This CDR3 has 14 residues. Germline CDR1 SGDLS, CDR2 YYNGEE. CDR3 sequence: CASSVGRGPTEAFF. The CDR3 DNA sequence: TGTGCCAGCAGCGTAGGCAGGGGGCCCACTGAAGCTTTCTTT.

The CDR3 loop reads CSAREAAGGGETQYF. As DNA, the CDR3 is TGCAGTGCTAGAGAGGCGGCGGGGGGTGGAGAGACCCAGTACTTC. This rearrangement joins TRBV20-1 to TRBJ2-5; 8 nucleotides agree with TRBD2. V shed 0 bases, J shed 4 bases, and the junction held 7 bases outside the gene matches. Germline CDR1 is DFQATT and CDR2 is SNEGSKA (reference sequence). The CDR3 has 15 residues.

The table lists this clonotype with many counts. The chain is built from TRBV14 and TRBJ2-5; D gene ambiguous. In germline, CDR1 is SGHDN, CDR2 FVKESK. V was pared by 4 bases and J by 4 bases, with 16 bases between. This CDR3 is 15 amino acids long. The chain's CDR3 is CASSPGRSYGETQYF. CDR3 sequence (DNA): TGTGCCAGCAGCCCCGGCCGGAGTTATGGAGAGACCCAGTACTTC.

This clonotype was recorded a few times. The genes are TRBV5-1 and TRBJ2-7; 9 bases line up with TRBD1. With V trimmed by 4 bases and J by 3 bases, 5 bases remained unmatched. This CDR3 is 14 amino acids long. Germline CDR1 and CDR2: SGHRS and YFSETQ. The CDR3 DNA follows: TGCGCCAGCAGCGGGGGACAGGGCATCTACGAGCAGTACTTC. Its translation is CASSGGQGIYEQYF.

The chain links TRBV19 to TRBJ2-7, with 12 bases lining up with TRBD2. This CDR3 is built from 15 residues. Germline V lookup: CDR1 LNHDA, CDR2 SQIVND (reference sequence). V shed 6 bases and J 5 bases; nucleotides not matched to a gene: 8. CDR3 nucleotide sequence: TGTGCCAGTAGACTAGCGGGAGGTGGATCCCACGAGCAGTACTTC. It codes for CASRLAGGGSHEQYF.

This clonotype was seen only once. The CDR3 here is CATSTGQGADEQYF. The CDR3 nucleotides are TGTGCCACCAGCACGGGACAGGGGGCCGACGAGCAGTACTTC. The rearrangement joins TRBV15 to TRBJ2-7; 12 bases align to TRBD1. Per germline, CDR1 LNHNV and CDR2 YYDKDF (reference sequence). J lost 5 bases, V lost 4 bases, and 3 bases had no gene match. This CDR3 contains 14 residues.

As for this clonotype: One end of the junction does not line up with germline, which may come from a read error. V and J are TRBV10-3 and TRBJ1-1; TRBD1 matches at 8 bases. The CDR3 consists of 11 residues. The germline V gene has CDR1 ENHRY and CDR2 SYGVKD. CDR3 sequence: CATTGDTEASF. The DNA for the CDR3 is TGTGCCACGACAGGGGATACCGAAGCTTCCTTT.

The chain joins TRBV20-1 to TRBJ2-5; TRBD1 matches 8 bases. J gave up 1 base and V 0 bases, and 4 bases lay outside the gene matches. Germline lookup yields CDR1 DFQATT and CDR2 SNEGSKA (reference sequence). The CDR3 contains 15 residues. CDR3: CSARDSQGVQETQYF. CDR3 nucleotide sequence: TGCAGTGCTAGAGATTCACAGGGGGTCCAAGAGACCCAGTACTTC.

The chain combines TRBV10-3 with TRBJ2-5, with D possibly matching TRBD2 (6 bases). With 8 bases removed from V and 4 bases from J, the gap between germline ends came to 11 bases. The germline V gene has CDR1 ENHRY and CDR2 SYGVKD. This CDR3 has 12 residues. The CDR3 DNA reads TGTGCCATCGGATCGGGAGTAGAGACCCAGTACTTC. Translating gives CAIGSGVETQYF.